This TCR beta chain was identified during a study of T-cell memory formation after mild COVID-19. This clonotype was detected many times. The CDR3 sequence is 14 residues long. The V and J ends lost 0 bases and 1 base respectively, with 8 bases between them. CDR1 and CDR2 (germline): SGHRS, YFSETQ. Constant-segment primers were used for 5'RACE, and the resulting TCR alpha and TCR beta cDNA libraries carried sample barcodes and UMIs. MiXCR was run by TCRdb on the 5' RACE reads, yielding one entry per CDR3 protein. The sample lists over 120,000 distinct CDR3 sequences, 6% to 7% occurring once. The sequence was obtained from an adult woman who had mild COVID-19 (a few samples of this study predate the infection). Cell type and time point are not known. This chain links TRBV5-1 with TRBJ2-7; no clear D gene. Sample: PBMCs or a T cell subset sorted from them (not recorded which). CDR3 in DNA: TGCGCCAGCAGCTTGGAACGGGCTTCCTACGAGCAGTACTTC. Its protein product is CASSLERASYEQYF. Supplemented by reference TRBV5-1 and TRBJ2-7, the full variable domain reads KAGVTQTPRYLIKTRGQQVTLSCSPISGHRSVSWYQQTPGQGLQFLFEYFSETQRNKGNFPGRFSGRQFSNSRSEMNVSTLELGDSALYLCASSLERASYEQYFGPGTRLTVT.